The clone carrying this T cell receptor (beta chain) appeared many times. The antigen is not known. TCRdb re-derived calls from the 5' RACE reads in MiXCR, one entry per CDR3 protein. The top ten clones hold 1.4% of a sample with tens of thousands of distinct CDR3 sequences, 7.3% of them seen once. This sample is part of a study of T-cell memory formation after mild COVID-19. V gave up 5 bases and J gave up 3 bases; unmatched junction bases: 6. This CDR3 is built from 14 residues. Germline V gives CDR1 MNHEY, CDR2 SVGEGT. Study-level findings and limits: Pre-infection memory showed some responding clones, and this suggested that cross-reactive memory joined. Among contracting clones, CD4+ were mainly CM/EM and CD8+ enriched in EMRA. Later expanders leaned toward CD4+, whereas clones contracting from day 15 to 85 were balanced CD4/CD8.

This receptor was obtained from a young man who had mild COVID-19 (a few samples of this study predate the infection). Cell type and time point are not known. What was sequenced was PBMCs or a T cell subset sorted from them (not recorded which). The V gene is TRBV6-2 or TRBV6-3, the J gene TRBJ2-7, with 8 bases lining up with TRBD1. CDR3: CASSLQGANYEQYV. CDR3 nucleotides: TGTGCCAGCAGTCTTCAGGGGGCGAACTACGAGCAGTACGTC.